A selection of T cell receptor beta chains follows, all from one sample in a study of graft-versus-host responses after intestinal transplantation. Profiling relied on immunoSEQ multiplex PCR, and the TCRdb table lists in-frame clones only, not all of them. The table has around 100,000 clones, roughly 87% seen once; the top ten hold over 0.75%. These TCRs are of unknown antigen specificity. The sequenced sample was unstimulated CD4+ T cells sorted from spleen or lymph node cells, obtained before transplant. These receptors were taken from a human donor who was the organ donor for an intestinal transplant. Each CDR3 is given with its conserved first and last residue. The order of the fields is clone size, V gene, J gene, D gene, CDR3 protein, CDR3 DNA. D genes are given only for firm matches. Some rows mark clone size as missing; the rest say once, few, many or name a class of expanded clone.

-	TRBV6-1	TRBJ2-5	TRBD1	CASSEGMGQVKETQYF	TGTGCCAGCAGTGAAGGAATGGGACAGGTGAAAGAGACCCAGTACTTC
few	TRBV5-1	TRBJ2-7	-	CASSFAGTYEQYF	TGCGCCAGCAGCTTTGCAGGCACCTACGAGCAGTACTTC
once	TRBV5-4	TRBJ2-3	-	CASSFITDTQYF	TGTGCCAGCAGCTTCATCACAGATACGCAGTATTTT
-	TRBV30	TRBJ1-5	-	CAWSGTDHNQPQHF	TGTGCCTGGAGTGGGACGGATCACAATCAGCCCCAGCATTTT
-	TRBV5-1	TRBJ2-7	-	CASSPQGYPYEQYF	TGCGCCAGCAGCCCCCAGGGCTACCCCTACGAGCAGTACTTC
once	TRBV9	TRBJ2-1	-	CASGSLGEQFF	TGTGCCAGCGGCAGCTTGGGTGAGCAGTTCTTC
once	TRBV10-2	TRBJ1-1	-	CASSVGGNTEAFF	TGCGCCAGCAGTGTGGGCGGCAACACTGAAGCTTTCTTT
once	TRBV4-2	TRBJ2-3	-	CASSQPLGGGLADTQYF	TGTGCCAGCAGCCAGCCCTTGGGAGGGGGCCTAGCAGATACGCAGTATTTT
-	TRBV15	TRBJ2-7	TRBD2	CATSRLYSGSPFNEQYF	TGTGCCACCAGCAGACTTTATAGCGGGTCTCCTTTCAACGAGCAGTACTTC
-	TRBV5-1	TRBJ2-3	TRBD2	CASSLGLAGEADTQYF	TGCGCCAGCAGCTTGGGCCTAGCGGGGGAGGCAGATACGCAGTATTTT
-	TRBV4-1	TRBJ2-3	-	CASSQEVGRETDTQYF	TGCGCCAGCAGCCAAGAAGTCGGCAGGGAAACAGATACGCAGTATTTT
-	TRBV27	TRBJ1-4	-	CAWATNEKLFF	TGTGCCTGGGCAACTAATGAAAAACTGTTTTTT
-	TRBV6-5	TRBJ1-3	-	CASSYSFEHSGNTIYF	TGTGCCAGCAGTTACTCGTTCGAGCACTCTGGAAACACCATATATTTT
-	TRBV18	TRBJ1-4	-	CASSPSNGATNEKLFF	TGTGCCAGCTCACCATCTAACGGAGCAACTAATGAAAAACTGTTTTTT
-	TRBV19	TRBJ2-7	TRBD2	CASSILAGYEQYF	TGTGCCAGTAGTATCCTAGCGGGTTACGAGCAGTACTTC
-	TRBV11-2	TRBJ1-1	TRBD1	CASGWAGGFGNTEAFF	TGTGCCAGCGGGTGGGCAGGGGGGTTTGGGAACACTGAAGCTTTCTTT
-	TRBV19	TRBJ1-1	-	CASSTQRTSEAFF	TGTGCCAGTAGTACACAACGGACCTCTGAAGCTTTCTTT
once	TRBV5-6	TRBJ2-3	TRBD1	CASSLKGALRTDTQYF	TGTGCCAGCAGCTTGAAGGGGGCGCTAAGGACAGATACGCAGTATTTT
-	TRBV25-1	TRBJ1-6	TRBD1	CASSDLTGGMINSPLHF	TGTGCCAGCAGTGACCTGACAGGGGGCATGATAAATTCACCCCTCCACTTT
once	TRBV28	TRBJ1-1	-	CASSLTGAWAEAFF	TGTGCCAGCAGTTTGACGGGGGCTTGGGCTGAAGCTTTCTTT
-	TRBV2	TRBJ1-2	-	CASSEATGTSAGYTF	TGTGCCAGCAGTGAAGCCACCGGGACTTCGGCGGGCTACACCTTC
-	TRBV4-2	TRBJ1-4	TRBD1	CASSDAFGQGFTFNEKLFF	TGTGCCAGCAGCGACGCCTTCGGACAGGGCTTTACTTTTAATGAAAAACTGTTTTTT
-	TRBV10-1	TRBJ2-1	TRBD1	CASSASGTGKDNEQFF	TGCGCCAGCAGTGCCAGCGGGACAGGGAAGGACAATGAGCAGTTCTTC
-	TRBV5-1	TRBJ1-3	-	CASSPGLGNTIYF	TGCGCCAGCAGCCCAGGGTTAGGAAACACCATATATTTT
-	TRBV9	TRBJ1-2	TRBD1	CASSVGTGLETDGYTF	TGTGCCAGCAGCGTGGGGACAGGACTTGAGACGGATGGCTACACCTTC
-	TRBV2	TRBJ1-5	TRBD1	CASSEGGTGRGQPQHF	TGTGCCAGCAGTGAAGGGGGGACAGGCAGAGGGCAGCCCCAGCATTTT
-	TRBV11-2	TRBJ2-5	-	CASSPQGQETQYF	TGTGCCAGCAGCCCCCAGGGTCAAGAGACCCAGTACTTC
-	TRBV7-6	TRBJ1-3	TRBD1	CASTRDRGSGNTIYF	TGTGCCAGCACCCGGGACAGGGGCTCTGGAAACACCATATATTTT
once	TRBV6-1	TRBJ1-2	TRBD1	CASTGQGYYGYTF	TGTGCCAGCACAGGACAGGGATACTATGGCTACACCTTC
-	TRBV4-2	TRBJ2-7	TRBD2	CASSQVGLAGNSYEQYF	TGTGCCAGCAGCCAAGTAGGACTAGCGGGGAACTCCTACGAGCAGTACTTC
-	TRBV5-4	TRBJ2-5	TRBD2	CASSQRGGGYQETQYF	TGTGCCAGCAGCCAGCGCGGGGGGGGGTACCAAGAGACCCAGTACTTC
-	TRBV30	TRBJ2-7	-	CAWSDTGGRAPYEQYF	TGTGCCTGGAGTGACACCGGGGGCCGGGCGCCCTACGAGCAGTACTTC
-	TRBV6-6	TRBJ2-5	-	CASSYGGAEETQYF	TGTGCCAGCAGTTACGGAGGGGCGGAAGAGACCCAGTACTTC
-	TRBV5-6	TRBJ2-5	-	CASSLVAETQYF	TGTGCCAGCAGCTTGGTTGCGGAGACCCAGTACTTC
-	TRBV28	TRBJ2-7	-	CASSLSSGLSYEQYF	TGTGCCAGCAGTTTATCCAGCGGATTATCCTACGAGCAGTACTTC
-	TRBV27	TRBJ2-3	-	CASSWTGASTDTQYF	TGTGCCAGCAGTTGGACGGGGGCTAGCACAGATACGCAGTATTTT
-	TRBV29-1	TRBJ2-7	TRBD1	CSVMDRVSFVQYF	TGCAGCGTTATGGACAGGGTATCATTTGTGCAGTACTTC
-	TRBV19	TRBJ1-1	TRBD1	CATGDREGVTEAFF	TGTGCCACAGGGGACAGGGAAGGTGTCACTGAAGCTTTCTTT
-	TRBV6-5	TRBJ1-5	-	CASSAATASNQPQHF	TGTGCCAGCAGTGCCGCGACAGCCAGCAATCAGCCCCAGCATTTT
few	TRBV7-2	TRBJ2-2	-	CASSYAGGNTGELFF	TGTGCCAGCAGCTATGCTGGGGGTAACACCGGGGAGCTGTTTTTT
-	TRBV6-1	TRBJ1-2	-	CASRWGERGYTF	TGTGCCAGCAGATGGGGAGAACGGGGCTACACCTTC
-	TRBV6-5	TRBJ1-4	-	CASSYSSGQGREKLFF	TGTGCCAGCAGTTACTCCAGCGGGCAGGGAAGAGAAAAACTGTTTTTT
few	TRBV7-2	TRBJ2-7	-	CASSSGRGTSREQYF	TGTGCCAGCAGCTCGGGACGGGGGACCTCTAGGGAGCAGTACTTC
-	TRBV28	TRBJ2-7	-	CASTLSGPYEQYF	TGTGCCAGCACTCTTTCGGGGCCCTACGAGCAGTACTTC
-	TRBV19	TRBJ1-1	TRBD1	CASSITGGSRTEAFF	TGTGCCAGTAGTATTACAGGGGGCAGTCGCACTGAAGCTTTCTTT
-	TRBV6-1	TRBJ1-2	-	CASSVSSTNFYGYTF	TGTGCCAGCAGTGTGAGCAGCACCAACTTCTATGGCTACACCTTC
once	TRBV5-1	TRBJ2-7	-	CASSQVGTDRQYF	TGCGCCAGCAGCCAAGTCGGTACGGACAGGCAGTACTTC
-	TRBV6-6	TRBJ2-5	-	CASSYSRETQYF	TGTGCCAGCAGTTACTCGAGAGAGACCCAGTACTTC